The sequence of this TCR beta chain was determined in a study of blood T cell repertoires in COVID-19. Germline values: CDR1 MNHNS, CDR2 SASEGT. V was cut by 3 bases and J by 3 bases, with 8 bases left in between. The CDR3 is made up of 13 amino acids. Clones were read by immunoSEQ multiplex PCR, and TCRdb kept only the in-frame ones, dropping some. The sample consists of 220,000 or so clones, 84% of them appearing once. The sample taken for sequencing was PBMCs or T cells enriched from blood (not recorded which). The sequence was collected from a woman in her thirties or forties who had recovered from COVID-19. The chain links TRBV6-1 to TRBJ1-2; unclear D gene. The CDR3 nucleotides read TGTGCCAGCAGTGACGGGGTTCACTATGGCTACACCTTC. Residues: CASSDGVHYGYTF.